One sample yielded the 32 T cell receptor beta chains listed below, sequenced in a study of T cells in Graves' hyperthyroidism and ophthalmopathy. The CDR3 regions of TCR beta were amplified from RNA transcripts. Researchers ran a first-round RT-PCR on the TCR CDR3 using the HTBI primer set. TCRdb recomputed calls from the multiplex PCR reads with MiXCR, one row per CDR3 protein. The sample contains 110,000 to 150,000 distinct CDR3 sequences, roughly a fifth of which appear only once. Material for sequencing was blood. Source of these receptors: a woman between 45 and 65 years old with Graves' hyperthyroidism that later progressed to Graves' ophthalmopathy.

The rearrangement links TRBV20-1 to TRBJ1-1; TRBD1 matches at 8 bases. The V segment lost 3 bases and the J segment 2 bases; nucleotides outside the gene matches: 8. This CDR3 spans 15 amino acids. Germline V lookup: CDR1 DFQATT, CDR2 SNEGSKA (reference sequence). The CDR3 loop reads CSASGSGQVNTEAFF. The DNA of the CDR3 is TGCAGTGCTAGTGGTTCGGGACAGGTAAACACTGAAGCTTTCTTT.

This clonotype was counted many times. The J gene is TRBJ1-1, the V gene TRBV5-1; D is ambiguous. V was trimmed by 7 bases and J by 4 bases, leaving 14 bases between them. The CDR3 spans 13 residues. Germline loops: CDR1 SGHRS, CDR2 YFSETQ. The CDR3 nucleotides are TGCGCCAGCCGGTCCAACAGAGCCACTGAAGCTTTCTTT. Translated: CASRSNRATEAFF.

This clonotype was detected many times. This chain connects TRBV28 to TRBJ1-1; tentative D call: TRBD1 (6 bases). The CDR3 runs 14 residues. V was clipped by 6 bases and J by 1 base, with 12 bases between them. Germline-derived CDR1 and CDR2 are MDHEN and SYDVKM. The chain's CDR3 is CASSAPDRNTEAFF. In DNA, the CDR3 is TGTGCCAGCAGCGCCCCGGACAGGAACACTGAAGCTTTCTTT.

This clonotype was counted ten times or more. The chain is built from TRBV30 and TRBJ1-2; 7 nucleotides match TRBD1. Per germline, CDR1 GTSNPN and CDR2 SVGIG (reference sequence). V trimming: 0 bases; J trimming: 5 bases; junction bases outside the gene matches: 3. This CDR3 contains 13 residues. As DNA, the CDR3 is TGTGCCTGGAGTGTACGACAGGGATATGGCTACACCTTC. Protein sequence: CAWSVRQGYGYTF.

This clonotype was seen ten or more times. The chain links TRBV28 to TRBJ2-7; D is unresolved. From germline, CDR1 is MDHEN and CDR2 SYDVKM. This CDR3 has 11 amino acids. CDR3 nucleotides: TGTGCGACGGTTACTACGTGGGAGCAGTACTTC. Its protein is CATVTTWEQYF. The complete variable domain, with remaining parts taken from reference TRBV28 and TRBJ2-7, reads DVKVTQSSRYLVKRTGEKVFLECVQDMDHENMFWYRQDPGLGLRLIYFSYDVKMKEKGDIPEGYSVSREKKERFSLILESASTNQTSMYLCATVTTWEQYFGPGTRLTVT.

The chain employs TRBV13 and TRBJ1-2; D unresolved. CDR1 is PRHDT and CDR2 is FYEKMQ in the germline V gene (reference sequence). V lost 1 base and J 6 bases, leaving 12 bases between the germline ends. The CDR3 sequence is 14 residues long. CDR3 in DNA: TGTGCCAGCAGCTTAGAGCCCGGGAAAGATGGCTACACCTTC. Amino acids: CASSLEPGKDGYTF. The entire variable domain, with the rest obtained from reference TRBV13 and TRBJ1-2, is as follows: AAGVIQSPRHLIKEKRETATLKCYPIPRHDTVYWYQQGPGQDPQFLISFYEKMQSDKGSIPDRFSAQQFSDYHSELNMSSLELGDSALYFCASSLEPGKDGYTFGSGTRLTVV.

The CDR3 sequence: CSVEDRGGRGYEQFF. The CDR3 DNA is TGCAGCGTTGAAGATCGTGGCGGGAGGGGCTATGAGCAGTTCTTC. This chain links TRBV29-1 with TRBJ2-1, with TRBD2 matching 9 bases. This CDR3 spans 15 amino acids. With V trimmed by 0 bases and J by 8 bases, 8 bases remained unmatched. Per germline, CDR1 SQVTM and CDR2 ANQGSEA.

Notes on this clonotype: It may be a read error: a sequence one base away is much more abundant. As the CDR3 is not closed by the conserved phenylalanine or tryptophan, this likely results from a read error. This sequence joins TRBV7-9 and TRBJ2-3; the D gene is possibly TRBD2 (6 bases). The CDR3 sequence is 16 residues long. CDR1 and CDR2 (germline): SEHNR, FQNEAQ (reference sequence). Trimming pared 0 bases from V and 2 bases from J, leaving 12 bases between. The CDR3 coding sequence is TGTGCCAGCAGCTTAGCCGGAGGGATCCCCACAGATACGCAGTATTCT. As protein: CASSLAGGIPTDTQYS.

A note on this clonotype: A much larger clone lies a single base off, so this may be a read error. The rearrangement joins TRBV29-1 to TRBJ2-7, with 8 bases that match TRBD2. The germline gives CDR1 SQVTM, CDR2 ANQGSEA. CDR3 size: 14 residues. V gave up 6 bases and J gave up 1 base; unmatched junction bases: 8. Here the CDR3 reads CSVSSGSGSYEQYF. The CDR3 DNA reads TGCAGCGTATCGAGCGGGAGTGGGTCCTACGAGCAGTACTTC.

V is TRBV5-1 and J is TRBJ2-1; TRBD2 agrees at 12 bases. The V and J ends lost 0 bases and 7 bases, in that order; junction bases with no gene match: 8. The CDR3 has 17 amino acids. The germline V gene has CDR1 SGHRS and CDR2 YFSETQ. CDR3 coding DNA: TGCGCCAGCAGCTTGGTGCGAGGACTAGCGGGGTCAAATGAGCAGTTCTTC. This translates into CASSLVRGLAGSNEQFF.

This clonotype was recorded many times. CDR3 sequence: CASTVGQGTGNEQFF. Here the CDR3 DNA reads TGTGCCAGCACCGTCGGACAGGGAACAGGCAATGAGCAGTTCTTC. The chain carries TRBV2 and TRBJ2-1, with 8 bases matching TRBD1. Germline V gene data show CDR1 as SNHLY and CDR2 as FYNNEI. CDR3 length: 15 residues. The ends lost 7 bases at V and 6 bases at J; junction bases unmatched: 11.

Ten or more counts support this clonotype. The chain recombines TRBV28 with TRBJ1-1, with 9 bases matching TRBD1. The germline CDR1 and CDR2 sequences are MDHEN and SYDVKM. J gave up 5 bases and V 5 bases, and 6 bases lay outside the gene matches. The CDR3 has 14 amino acids. The CDR3 spells CASSVTGGRTEAFF. The DNA for the CDR3 is TGTGCCAGCAGTGTGACAGGGGGAAGAACTGAAGCTTTCTTT.

Only a few counts were recorded for this clonotype. The J gene is TRBJ1-2, the V gene TRBV28; TRBD1 matches at 7 bases. The CDR3 runs to 14 residues. The germline V gene has CDR1 MDHEN and CDR2 SYDVKM. The V gene end was trimmed by 6 bases and the J gene end by 3 bases; junction bases not matched to a gene: 7. For the CDR3, the DNA is TGTGCCAGCAGCACAGGGGCAGGCCACTATGGCTACACCTTC. Protein product: CASSTGAGHYGYTF.

In this sample, this clonotype turned up many times. The genes are TRBV14 and TRBJ2-7; D might be TRBD1 or TRBD2, each matching 5 bases. Trimming took off 0 bases at V and 0 bases at J, with 12 bases between the two ends. This CDR3 region has 16 residues. Germline V gives CDR1 SGHDN, CDR2 FVKESK. The CDR3 sequence is CASSQEAGTVSYEQYF. The CDR3 nucleotides are TGTGCCAGCAGCCAAGAGGCCGGGACGGTCTCCTACGAGCAGTACTTC.

This chain connects TRBV7-3 to TRBJ2-5; 13 bases are a match to TRBD2. Germline CDR1 and CDR2: SGHTA and FQGTGA. The J segment lost 4 bases and the V segment lost 2 bases, leaving 4 bases of the junction unmatched. This CDR3 has 16 amino acids. The CDR3 spells CASSLGLAGVGETQYF. The CDR3 DNA reads as TGTGCCAGCAGCTTAGGACTAGCGGGAGTCGGAGAGACCCAGTACTTC.

This clonotype was observed many times. This rearrangement joins TRBV11-2 to TRBJ2-7; D is possibly TRBD1 (6 bases). Germline V gene data show CDR1 as SGHAT and CDR2 as FQNNGV. V shed 5 bases and J shed 4 bases, with 18 bases lying between them. CDR3 length: 15 residues. The CDR3 sequence: CASSLKQGTTYEQYF. The DNA of the CDR3 is TGTGCCAGCAGCCTAAAACAGGGAACTACGTACGAGCAGTACTTC.

This sequence joins TRBV3-1 and TRBJ2-5, with 10 bases aligning to TRBD1. Trimming removed 3 bases from V and 4 bases from J; junction bases left unmatched: 8. Looked up from germline, CDR1 is LGHDT and CDR2 is YNNKEL (reference sequence). The CDR3 sequence is 16 residues long. The CDR3 region is CASSHPDRGRRETQYF. CDR3 nucleotides: TGTGCCAGCAGCCACCCCGACAGGGGGCGCCGAGAGACCCAGTACTTC.

This clonotype was counted a few times. This chain connects TRBV3-1 to TRBJ2-3, with 7 positions matching TRBD1. The length of the CDR3 is 15 residues. Trimming removed 4 bases from V and 1 base from J; junction bases left unmatched: 5. The germline gives CDR1 LGHDT, CDR2 YNNKEL (reference sequence). The DNA for the CDR3 is TGTGCCAGCAGCCTCCGTACAGGGGGCACAGATACGCAGTATTTT. This codes for CASSLRTGGTDTQYF.

This clonotype was recorded at least ten times. CDR3 amino acids: CASSPRTQETQYF. The CDR3 DNA reads as TGTGCCAGCAGCCCTCGGACTCAAGAGACCCAGTACTTC. The chain has TRBV11-2 and TRBJ2-5, with D possibly matching TRBD2 (5 bases). V lost 5 bases and J 2 bases, leaving 9 bases between the germline ends. CDR1 and CDR2 (germline): SGHAT, FQNNGV. CDR3 size: 13 residues.

This clonotype was counted a few times. The V call is TRBV20-1, the J call TRBJ2-7; D could derive from TRBD1 or TRBD2 (5 bases each). The CDR3 sequence is 12 residues long. CDR1 and CDR2 (germline): DFQATT, SNEGSKA (reference sequence). The ends were cut back, 6 bases at V and 0 bases at J, with 9 bases in the middle. The CDR3 sequence: CSAAGASYEQYF. The DNA of the CDR3 is TGCAGTGCAGCCGGGGCCTCCTACGAGCAGTACTTC.

This clonotype was seen repeatedly, ten times or more. The CDR3 DNA reads TGTGCCAGCAGTTCAGTTAGCAATCAGCCCCAGCATTTT. It specifies CASSSVSNQPQHF. V is TRBV28 and J is TRBJ1-5; D unresolved. Trimming cost V 4 bases and J 0 bases, with 4 bases left between them. The CDR3 runs to 13 residues. Germline-derived CDR1 and CDR2 are MDHEN and SYDVKM.

This clonotype was recorded many times. The chain couples TRBV19 to TRBJ2-1; D possibly corresponds to TRBD2 (6 bases). CDR1 is LNHDA and CDR2 is SQIVND in the germline V gene (reference sequence). This CDR3 has 16 amino acids. Trimming left V 1 base short and J 0 bases short, with 10 bases between. The CDR3 nucleotides read TGTGCCAGTAGTATAGGTGGGGGAGGCTCCTACAATGAGCAGTTCTTC. Translated, it gives CASSIGGGGSYNEQFF.

Only one count was recorded for this clonotype. The rearrangement links TRBV11-2 to TRBJ2-5, with D unresolved. The CDR3 consists of 14 residues. Trimming pared 2 bases from V and 1 base from J, leaving 8 bases between. CDR1 SGHAT and CDR2 FQNNGV come from the germline V gene. The CDR3 protein is CASSLQRSQETQYF. For the CDR3, the DNA is TGTGCCAGCAGCTTACAGCGTTCCCAAGAGACCCAGTACTTC.

This clonotype was picked up many times. The V and J genes are TRBV3-1 and TRBJ1-5; 7 bases map to TRBD1. Germline-derived CDR1 and CDR2 are LGHDT and YNNKEL (reference sequence). The CDR3 sequence is 14 residues long. V shed 4 bases and J 7 bases; nucleotides not matched to a gene: 7. The CDR3 loop reads CASSPSGGGQPQHF. In DNA, the CDR3 is TGTGCCAGCAGCCCGTCAGGGGGAGGGCAGCCCCAGCATTTT.

This clonotype was observed at least ten times. This chain uses TRBV20-1 with TRBJ1-1, with no clear D. This CDR3 has 12 amino acids. CDR1 DFQATT and CDR2 SNEGSKA come from the germline V gene (reference sequence). Trimming shortened V by 3 bases and J by 4 bases, and 9 bases separated the two germline ends. CDR3 loop: CSASPTGTEAFF. The CDR3 DNA follows: TGCAGTGCTAGCCCGACTGGCACTGAAGCTTTCTTT.

The chain has TRBV11-2 and TRBJ2-3; D possibly corresponds to TRBD2 (5 bases). Germline CDR1 and CDR2: SGHAT and FQNNGV. Trimming took 2 bases from V and 5 from J, leaving 11 bases between them. The CDR3 consists of 14 residues. In DNA, the CDR3 is TGTGCCAGCAGCTTACGGGAAATTGGAGATACGCAGTATTTT. This encodes CASSLREIGDTQYF.

This clonotype appeared a few times. This chain links TRBV4-1 with TRBJ1-5; weak D call: TRBD1 (5 bases). This CDR3 region has 15 residues. CDR1 is MGHRA, CDR2 YSYEKL, per germline. The V and J ends lost 0 bases and 5 bases respectively, with 11 bases between them. CDR3 in amino acids: CASSQEGAVHQPQHF. CDR3 DNA sequence: TGCGCCAGCAGCCAAGAAGGGGCAGTCCATCAGCCCCAGCATTTT.

This clonotype was seen at least ten times. The chain joins TRBV20-1 to TRBJ2-3; D perhaps matches TRBD2 (5 bases). The CDR3 is made up of 15 amino acids. V was cut by 4 bases and J by 1 base, with 15 bases left in between. Germline loops: CDR1 DFQATT, CDR2 SNEGSKA (reference sequence). The CDR3 is CSATWHEEGTDTQYF. CDR3 sequence (DNA): TGCAGTGCTACGTGGCACGAGGAGGGCACAGATACGCAGTATTTT.

This clonotype was counted once. The chain links TRBV2 to TRBJ2-1; 8 nucleotides agree with TRBD2. This CDR3 has 14 amino acids. V trimming: 7 bases; J trimming: 5 bases; junction bases outside the gene matches: 7. Germline V gene sequence: CDR1 SNHLY, CDR2 FYNNEI. CDR3 protein: CASITGLVNNEQFF. Written as DNA, the CDR3 is TGTGCCAGCATCACGGGACTAGTAAACAATGAGCAGTTCTTC.

This clonotype was seen at least ten times. This chain connects TRBV5-1 to TRBJ1-1, with 8 bases identical to TRBD1. V dropped 8 bases and J dropped 5; count of bases not matched to a gene: 8. There are 13 residues in the CDR3. CDR1 and CDR2 from the germline V gene are SGHRS and YFSETQ. The CDR3 is CASTRDRTTEAFF. CDR3 in DNA: TGCGCCAGTACGAGGGACAGGACGACTGAAGCTTTCTTT.

The gene calls are TRBV6-2 or TRBV6-3 and TRBJ2-1; no definite D call. Germline assignment: CDR1 MNHEY and CDR2 SVGEGT. CDR3 length: 12 amino acids. Trimming removed 4 bases at V and 9 bases at J, with 10 bases between. The CDR3 bases are TGTGCCAGCAGTTCTCAGAATGGTGAGCAGTTCTTC. It translates to CASSSQNGEQFF.

This rearrangement joins TRBV6-1 to TRBJ1-2; 7 bases are a match to TRBD1. The length of the CDR3 is 12 residues. Germline values: CDR1 MNHNS, CDR2 SASEGT. Trimming removed 8 bases from V and 7 bases from J; junction bases left unmatched: 7. CDR3 region: CASFGTVSGYTF. In nucleotides, the CDR3 is TGTGCCAGCTTCGGGACAGTCAGTGGCTACACCTTC.